This paragraph reports one T cell receptor (beta chain). Its specificity is unknown. This sample stems from a study of shared clonotypes between healthy human individuals. The study, taken as a whole, reports: Only a few donors were included, so the genetic and exposure-history diversity represented was limited. Rarefaction indicated that sorted-subset sequencing remained incomplete although depth was large.

The donor cohort consisted entirely of Caucasian adults residing in Nashville, Tennessee. TCRdb's copy holds only in-frame clones and misses some; the assay was immunoSEQ multiplex PCR. The repertoire holds hundreds of thousands of clones, with roughly 70% as singletons. The TCR sequence derives from a woman aged 25 to 39 in good health. The sequencing input was memory CD4+ T cells sorted from blood. The subset denotes: CD45RA-negative fraction.

Here the CDR3 DNA reads TGTGCCAGTAGCCAAACTTCAGGCTCCTACGAGCAGTACTTC. Translation gives CASSQTSGSYEQYF. The chain links TRBV19 to TRBJ2-7; D remains unclear. The CDR3 has 14 residues. Germline V CDR1 and CDR2: LNHDA, SQIVND (reference sequence). Trimming took off 6 bases at V and 0 bases at J, with 12 bases between the two ends.